This TCR beta chain was profiled in a study of blood T cell repertoires in COVID-19. Study as a whole: Sources were T cells, B-cell-depleted T cells, or PBMCs; the material itself was cDNA or gDNA.

Each participant's cohort was designated according to participant-reported clinical history. Here immunoSEQ multiplex PCR was the method, and the copy in TCRdb shows in-frame clones only, minus some. The repertoire holds around 250,000 clones, roughly nine tenths seen once, with 1.2% in the top ten. This clone was detected only once. The sequencing input was PBMCs or T cells enriched from blood (not recorded which). This receptor was taken from a human donor in a cohort exposed to, infected with or recovered from COVID-19 (not recorded which). The donor label of this sample is uncertain.

The CDR3 sequence is CAISATGGSGNTIYF. In DNA form, the CDR3 reads TGTGCCATCAGTGCCACAGGGGGTTCTGGAAACACCATATATTTT. The chain carries TRBV10-3 and TRBJ1-3; 8 bases align to TRBD1. The CDR3 runs to 15 residues. Germline V CDR1 and CDR2: ENHRY, SYGVKD. V lost 4 bases to trimming and J lost 1 base; unmatched junction nucleotides: 3.